Reported below is one T cell receptor beta chain. Its antigen remains unidentified. These data originate in a study of beta chain features in type 1 diabetes. Notes on the study in general: The naive, central memory and Treg TCRB repertoires of patients appeared to be more similar to one another than those of healthy donors. All four CD4+ subsets from Type 1 diabetes patients carried moderately but significantly shorter TCRB CDR3s.

Reverse transcription of all isolated RNA meant that expressed TCRB transcripts were sequenced. Generated by immunoSEQ multiplex PCR, the TCRdb table keeps only in-frame clones and is missing some. The sample yields 150,000 or so clones, approximately 62% seen once. The CDR3 sequence is 14 residues long. V gave up 6 bases and J gave up 8 bases, with 17 bases separating them. The V gene's germline CDR1 is SQVTM and CDR2 ANQGSEA. Isolation of CD4+ naive, central memory, regulatory and stem cell-like memory cells was achieved by sorting via CD45RO/CCR7/CD25/CD127/CD95/CD27. The V call is TRBV29-1, the J call TRBJ1-6, with a possible D match to TRBD1 (5 bases). The sample comprised naive CD4+ T cells from blood. This clonotype originated in a man under 40 with type 1 diabetes. The CDR3 region is CSVLGGSGDSPLHF. As DNA, the CDR3 is TGCAGCGTCCTTGGAGGGTCGGGGGATTCACCCCTCCACTTT.